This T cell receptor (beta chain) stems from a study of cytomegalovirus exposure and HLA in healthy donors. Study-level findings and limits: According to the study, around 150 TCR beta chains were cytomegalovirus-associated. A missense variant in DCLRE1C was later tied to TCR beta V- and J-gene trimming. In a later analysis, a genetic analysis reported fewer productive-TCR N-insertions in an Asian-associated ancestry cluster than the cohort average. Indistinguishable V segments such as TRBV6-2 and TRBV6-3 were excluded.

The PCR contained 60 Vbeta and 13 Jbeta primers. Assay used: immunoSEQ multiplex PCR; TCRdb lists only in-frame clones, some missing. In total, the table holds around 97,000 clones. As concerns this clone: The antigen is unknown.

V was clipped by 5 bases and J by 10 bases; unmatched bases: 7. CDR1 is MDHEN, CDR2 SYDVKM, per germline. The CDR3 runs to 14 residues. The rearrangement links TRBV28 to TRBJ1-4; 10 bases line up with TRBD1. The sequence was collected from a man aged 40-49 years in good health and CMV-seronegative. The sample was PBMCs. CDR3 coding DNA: TGTGCCAGCAGTACCGGGACAGGGGAGGGAAAACTGTTTTTT. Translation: CASSTGTGEGKLFF.